These T cell receptor beta chains were read from a single sample in a study of T cell changes during pregnancy in multiple sclerosis. Produced via immunoSEQ multiplex PCR; TCRdb's table is partial and in-frame only. The sample has around 57,000 clones, just under 90% seen once. Source: peripheral blood, taken in the first trimester of pregnancy. These receptor sequences come from a female donor in good health, enrolled as a control in a pregnancy study. The CDR3 runs from the conserved cysteine through the conserved F or W. The D gene is left open where the match is weak. The size of a clone is reported for some rows only, either as once, few or many, or as a class for expanded clones.

D: TRBD2
V: TRBV5-1
J: TRBJ2-7
size: .
CDR3: CASSGLGGKSYEQYF
DNA: TGCGCCAGCAGCGGACTGGGGGGGAAATCCTACGAGCAGTACTTC

D: .
V: TRBV7-2
J: TRBJ2-6
size: once
CDR3: CASSLVYREGAGANVLTF
DNA: TGTGCCAGCAGCTTGGTCTACAGGGAAGGTGCTGGGGCCAACGTCCTGACTTTC

D: TRBD1
V: TRBV19
J: TRBJ1-5
size: once
CDR3: CASSIGQGGNQPQHF
DNA: TGTGCCAGTAGTATAGGACAGGGAGGCAATCAGCCCCAGCATTTT

D: TRBD2
V: TRBV5-1
J: TRBJ2-7
size: .
CDR3: CASSLDRGGNEQYF
DNA: TGCGCCAGCAGCTTGGATCGGGGGGGGAACGAGCAGTACTTC

D: TRBD1
V: TRBV18
J: TRBJ1-1
size: .
CDR3: CASSPPWTGVSGNTEAFF
DNA: TGTGCCAGCTCACCACCGTGGACAGGGGTTTCGGGAAACACTGAAGCTTTCTTT

D: TRBD1
V: TRBV6-5
J: TRBJ2-7
size: .
CDR3: CASSRDRAGYEQYF
DNA: TGTGCCAGCAGTCGCGACAGGGCCGGCTACGAGCAGTACTTC

D: TRBD1
V: TRBV6-1
J: TRBJ2-3
size: .
CDR3: CASSEFGTEFTDTQYF
DNA: TGTGCCAGCAGTGAATTCGGGACAGAATTCACAGATACGCAGTATTTT

D: TRBD2
V: TRBV7-9
J: TRBJ2-2
size: .
CDR3: CASSFSGGHTGELFF
DNA: TGTGCCAGCAGCTTTTCGGGGGGGCACACCGGGGAGCTGTTTTTT

D: .
V: TRBV2
J: TRBJ1-5
size: .
CDR3: CASSEFVGGLRRNQPQHF
DNA: TGTGCCAGCAGTGAATTTGTCGGGGGGCTCCGACGCAATCAGCCCCAGCATTTT

D: .
V: TRBV9
J: TRBJ2-1
size: .
CDR3: CASSVGGEYNEQFF
DNA: TGTGCCAGCAGCGTAGGTGGAGAGTACAATGAGCAGTTCTTC

D: TRBD1
V: TRBV9
J: TRBJ2-7
size: .
CDR3: CASSRLTGDLGEQYF
DNA: TGTGCCAGCAGCCGCCTGACAGGGGATCTGGGAGAGCAGTACTTC

D: .
V: TRBV10-1
J: TRBJ1-1
size: .
CDR3: CASSPDRGDTEAFF
DNA: TGCGCCAGCAGCCCGGACAGAGGGGACACTGAAGCTTTCTTT

D: .
V: TRBV30
J: TRBJ1-4
size: .
CDR3: CAWSHSRGWGEKLFF
DNA: TGTGCCTGGAGTCACTCTAGGGGATGGGGTGAAAAACTGTTTTTT

D: .
V: TRBV10-3
J: TRBJ1-5
size: .
CDR3: CAISESDAVNPNQPQHF
DNA: TGTGCCATCAGTGAGAGCGACGCCGTAAACCCCAATCAGCCCCAGCATTTT

D: .
V: TRBV15
J: TRBJ2-2
size: .
CDR3: CATSRSEQEHTGELFF
DNA: TGTGCCACCAGCAGATCGGAACAGGAGCACACCGGGGAGCTGTTTTTT

D: .
V: TRBV6-5
J: TRBJ1-2
size: .
CDR3: CASSTKGIYGYTF
DNA: TGTGCCAGCAGTACTAAGGGGATCTATGGCTACACCTTC

D: .
V: TRBV19
J: TRBJ1-5
size: once
CDR3: CASSIEAGEPNQPQHF
DNA: TGTGCCAGTAGTATAGAGGCCGGAGAACCTAATCAGCCCCAGCATTTT

D: TRBD2
V: TRBV4-1
J: TRBJ2-1
size: once
CDR3: CASERLAGGRMFF
DNA: TGCGCCAGCGAGAGACTAGCGGGGGGGCGGATGTTCTTC

D: TRBD2
V: TRBV19
J: TRBJ2-2
size: once
CDR3: CASIAGGNTGELFF
DNA: TGTGCCAGCATAGCGGGGGGGAACACCGGGGAGCTGTTTTTT

D: TRBD2
V: TRBV5-8
J: TRBJ2-3
size: .
CDR3: CASSLDGGIGNTQYF
DNA: TGTGCCAGCAGCTTGGACGGGGGGATCGGTAATACGCAGTATTTT

D: .
V: TRBV18
J: TRBJ1-4
size: .
CDR3: CASSLRDNREKLFF
DNA: TGTGCCAGCTCACTCCGGGACAATCGAGAAAAACTGTTTTTT

D: .
V: TRBV7-2
J: TRBJ2-1
size: .
CDR3: CASSHSLGTGYNEQFF
DNA: TGTGCCAGCAGCCACAGTTTGGGGACTGGGTACAATGAGCAGTTCTTC

D: TRBD1
V: TRBV7-9
J: TRBJ2-2
size: few
CDR3: CASSFIRPGQGLWAGELFF
DNA: TGTGCCAGCAGCTTCATTAGGCCGGGACAGGGGCTTTGGGCCGGGGAGCTGTTTTTT

D: TRBD2
V: TRBV27
J: TRBJ2-1
size: .
CDR3: CASSLSGGVGNEQFF
DNA: TGTGCCAGCAGTCTAAGCGGGGGGGTCGGCAATGAGCAGTTCTTC

D: TRBD1
V: TRBV27
J: TRBJ2-5
size: once
CDR3: CASSPSRGQETQYF
DNA: TGTGCCAGCAGTCCTAGCAGGGGGCAAGAGACCCAGTACTTC

D: TRBD1
V: TRBV6-5
J: TRBJ1-2
size: .
CDR3: CASSRTTGEGYGYTF
DNA: TGTGCCAGCAGTCGGACGACAGGGGAAGGCTATGGCTACACCTTC

D: .
V: TRBV5-4
J: TRBJ1-3
size: .
CDR3: CASSPRDGRNTIYF
DNA: TGTGCCAGCAGCCCGCGGGACGGACGAAACACCATATATTTT

D: TRBD2
V: TRBV4-3
J: TRBJ2-3
size: .
CDR3: CASSQGTSGFTDTQYF
DNA: TGCGCCAGCAGCCAAGGTACTAGCGGCTTCACAGATACGCAGTATTTT

D: TRBD1
V: TRBV5-1
J: TRBJ1-4
size: .
CDR3: CASSPIPGQGEKLFF
DNA: TGCGCCAGCAGCCCAATCCCGGGACAGGGCGAAAAACTGTTTTTT

D: TRBD1
V: TRBV6-1
J: TRBJ2-7
size: .
CDR3: CASSTRDSSYEQYF
DNA: TGTGCCAGCAGTACCCGGGACAGCTCCTACGAGCAGTACTTC

D: TRBD2
V: TRBV4-3
J: TRBJ2-3
size: .
CDR3: CASSQKTSGGGADTQYF
DNA: TGCGCCAGCAGCCAAAAGACAAGCGGGGGTGGAGCAGATACGCAGTATTTT

D: .
V: TRBV6-1
J: TRBJ2-3
size: .
CDR3: CASSMKRLVTDTQYF
DNA: TGTGCCAGCAGCATGAAGAGATTGGTTACAGATACGCAGTATTTT

D: TRBD1
V: TRBV6-5
J: TRBJ1-4
size: .
CDR3: CASSYRQGEDEKLFF
DNA: TGTGCCAGCAGTTACCGACAGGGAGAGGATGAAAAACTGTTTTTT

D: TRBD2
V: TRBV5-4
J: TRBJ2-1
size: .
CDR3: CASSLVGLAGGNEQFF
DNA: TGTGCCAGCAGCTTGGTGGGACTAGCGGGGGGGAATGAGCAGTTCTTC

D: TRBD1
V: TRBV4-2
J: TRBJ1-1
size: few
CDR3: CASSQVGQGNTEAFF
DNA: TGTGCCAGCAGCCAAGTCGGACAGGGAAACACTGAAGCTTTCTTT